This TCR beta chain was profiled in a study of technical replicates of blood from a few donors. CDR1 is KGHSH, CDR2 LQKENI, per germline. Between the trimmed V and J ends, which lost 0 bases and 1 base, there was a span of 7 bases. This CDR3 has 14 amino acids. Only in-frame clones appear in the TCRdb table, and some are missing; sequencing was by immunoSEQ multiplex PCR. The table lists under 85,000 clones, 95% to 98% of them singletons. The chain couples TRBV18 to TRBJ2-7; D gene uncertain. The sequence came from a human donor in good health. Sequencing used T cells isolated from PBMCs. The CDR3 loop is CASSPPAGSYEQYF. CDR3 DNA sequence: TGTGCCAGCTCACCACCGGCAGGATCCTACGAGCAGTACTTC.